These 9 T cell receptor beta chains came from one sample sequenced in a study of regulatory T cells in long-lasting Graves disease. Researchers made TCR beta libraries by using iRepertoire HTBI primers and running Arm-PCR on CDR3 regions. TCRdb passed the multiplex PCR reads through MiXCR, listing each CDR3 protein once. This table has a few hundred thousand distinct CDR3 sequences, around 15% appearing once. This sample's time point: newly diagnosed GD, antithyroid drugs for less than 3 months. After RNA was extracted from PBMCs, the TCR library was made from it. This sample was also put to use in a study of T cells in Graves' hyperthyroidism and ophthalmopathy.

Specimen: peripheral blood mononuclear cells (PBMCs), collected at new diagnosis, from a patient treated with antithyroid drugs. These receptors were obtained from a woman under 30 with Graves disease.

In this sample, this clonotype turned up a few times. The chain recombines TRBV29-1 with TRBJ2-1; no clear D gene. Trimming cost V 3 bases and J 6 bases, with 12 bases left between them. The germline CDR1 and CDR2 sequences are SQVTM and ANQGSEA. The CDR3 loop spans 13 amino acids. The CDR3 DNA sequence: TGCAGCGTTGAGTTGGCAGGCCGCAATGAGCAGTTCTTC. This codes for CSVELAGRNEQFF.

In its sample, this clonotype was seen many times. The rearrangement uses TRBV28 and TRBJ1-5; D perhaps matches TRBD1 (6 bases). Germline CDR1 MDHEN, CDR2 SYDVKM. The CDR3 has 17 amino acids. V dropped 1 base and J dropped 2 bases, with 15 bases sitting between them. The DNA of the CDR3 is TGTGCCAGCAGTTTATATCTCCGGGGGCAAGGCAATCAGCCCCAGCATTTT. Protein sequence: CASSLYLRGQGNQPQHF.

This clonotype was observed many times. The V and J genes are TRBV5-6 and TRBJ2-3; D gene uncertain. Trimming removed 7 bases at V and 3 bases at J, with 12 bases between. This CDR3 contains 13 residues. The germline V gene encodes CDR1 SGHDT and CDR2 YYEEEE. Here the CDR3 DNA reads TGTGCCAGCGCGTCGCAGAATACAGATACGCAGTATTTT. Amino acids: CASASQNTDTQYF.

The rearrangement links TRBV28 to TRBJ2-5, with TRBD1 identical over 7 bases. Germline-derived CDR1 and CDR2 are MDHEN and SYDVKM. The CDR3 loop spans 14 amino acids. The J segment lost 2 bases and the V segment lost 6 bases, leaving 6 bases of the junction unmatched. The CDR3 loop reads CASSAGTVQETQYF. Here the CDR3 DNA reads TGTGCCAGCAGCGCCGGGACAGTTCAAGAGACCCAGTACTTC.

The rearrangement links TRBV19 to TRBJ2-4; a weak D match, TRBD2 (7 bases). CDR1 and CDR2 from the germline V gene are LNHDA and SQIVND (reference sequence). The CDR3 totals 19 residues. V was clipped by 3 bases and J by 0 bases, with 21 bases between them. CDR3 nucleotides: TGTGCCAGTAGTATCAATACAGGGAGCGGGGAACTAGCCAAAAACATTCAGTACTTC. It is translated as CASSINTGSGELAKNIQYF.

This clonotype was detected a few times. The rearrangement uses TRBV7-2 and TRBJ1-1; D is unclear. Germline CDR1 and CDR2: SGHTA and FQGNSA. V lost 2 bases, J lost 8 bases, and 12 bases lay in between. CDR3 length: 13 residues. CDR3 loop: CASSLRRTDEAFF. CDR3 in DNA: TGTGCCAGCAGCTTACGGCGGACTGACGAAGCTTTCTTT.

The genes are TRBV20-1 and TRBJ2-7; 11 bases line up with TRBD1. Trimming removed 6 bases from V and 6 bases from J; junction bases left unmatched: 7. This CDR3 is 13 amino acids long. The germline V gene has CDR1 DFQATT and CDR2 SNEGSKA (reference sequence). This CDR3 is CSATRTGGSEQYF. In DNA form, the CDR3 reads TGCAGTGCCACCAGGACAGGGGGCTCCGAGCAGTACTTC.

The CDR3: CASRDGQGVAGELFF. The CDR3 DNA reads as TGTGCCAGCAGAGATGGACAGGGGGTAGCCGGGGAGCTGTTTTTT. The rearrangement uses TRBV6-1 and TRBJ2-2, with TRBD1 matching over 10 bases. The CDR3 is 15 residues long. Looked up from germline, CDR1 is MNHNS and CDR2 is SASEGT. The V and J ends lost 6 bases and 6 bases, in that order; junction bases with no gene match: 7.

This clonotype was observed a single time. The rearrangement links TRBV20-1 to TRBJ2-3; 12 nucleotides match TRBD2. The CDR3 is 16 residues long. Germline V lookup: CDR1 DFQATT, CDR2 SNEGSKA (reference sequence). The V gene end was trimmed by 6 bases and the J gene end by 4 bases; junction bases not matched to a gene: 11. The CDR3 is CSARTTSGRSSDTQYF. In DNA form, the CDR3 reads TGCAGTGCCAGAACCACTAGCGGGAGGAGCTCAGATACGCAGTATTTT.